Shown below are 18 T cell receptor beta chains from a single sample sequenced in a study of OX40 agonist ivuxolimab in advanced cancers. Sequencing was performed with immunoSEQ multiplex PCR; in TCRdb, only in-frame clones are kept and a portion is missing. The sample comprises around 40,000 clones, 82% of which are singletons, and 6.5% to 8% rests with the top ten. The specimen was CD4+ or CD8+ T cells sorted from blood, collected in a trial of the OX40 agonist ivuxolimab. The receptors derive from an adult with an advanced solid tumor such as melanoma, head and neck, liver or kidney cancer.

The CDR3 DNA reads TGTGCCAGTAGTCCCACAGGGGGCGGTCAGCCCCAGCATTTT. Its translation is CASSPTGGGQPQHF. The V gene is TRBV19, the J gene TRBJ1-5; 9 bases fit TRBD1. Losses at the gene ends were 5 bases for V and 6 bases for J; bases not matched to a gene: 5. The CDR3 has 14 amino acids. CDR1 is LNHDA and CDR2 is SQIVND in the germline V gene (reference sequence).

V gene TRBV19 combines with J gene TRBJ2-1; the match to TRBD1 covers 9 bases. The V gene's germline CDR1 is LNHDA and CDR2 SQIVND (reference sequence). J lost 3 bases, V lost 5 bases, and 2 bases had no gene match. The CDR3 runs 14 residues. The CDR3 region is CASSRQGDYNEQFF. In nucleotides, the CDR3 is TGTGCCAGTAGTCGACAGGGGGACTACAATGAGCAGTTCTTC.

The chain joins TRBV29-1 to TRBJ2-7; the D is unclear. This CDR3 spans 12 amino acids. Germline assignment: CDR1 SQVTM and CDR2 ANQGSEA. Trimming took off 3 bases at V and 5 bases at J, with 11 bases between the two ends. CDR3 sequence: CSVEIGFDEQYF. The CDR3 DNA is TGCAGCGTTGAGATAGGGTTTGACGAGCAGTACTTC.

This clone came up once. The rearrangement uses TRBV7-9 and TRBJ2-1; D perhaps matches TRBD2 (5 bases). This CDR3 region has 13 residues. V lost 2 bases and J lost 9, with 11 bases in between. Germline assignment: CDR1 SEHNR and CDR2 FQNEAQ (reference sequence). In DNA, the CDR3 is TGTGCCAGCAGCTTAACTAGGATGGGTGAGCAGTTCTTC. This encodes CASSLTRMGEQFF.

This sequence joins TRBV7-8 and TRBJ2-1; perhaps TRBD1 as D (5 bases). Germline assignment: CDR1 SGHVS and CDR2 FQNEAQ. The V end was cut by 4 bases, the J end by 2 bases, with 12 bases between. The CDR3 totals 15 residues. CDR3 residues: CASSSRQSPYNEQFF. The CDR3 DNA reads as TGTGCCAGCAGCTCCAGACAGAGCCCCTACAATGAGCAGTTCTTC.

The chain links TRBV29-1 to TRBJ1-1, with D possibly TRBD1 on 6 matching bases. The V gene's germline CDR1 is SQVTM and CDR2 ANQGSEA. The V end was cut by 2 bases, the J end by 5 bases, with 12 bases between. The CDR3 is 13 amino acids. DNA for the CDR3: TGCAGCGTTGAAAAAGGGGGTGGAACTGAAGCTTTCTTT. Translating it yields CSVEKGGGTEAFF.

In its sample, this clone was seen a few times. This chain joins TRBV18 and TRBJ2-1; D may be TRBD1 (5 bases). The germline gives CDR1 KGHSH, CDR2 LQKENI. V was trimmed by 4 bases and J by 2 bases, leaving 12 bases between them. The CDR3 length is 15 residues. Written as DNA, the CDR3 is TGTGCCAGCTCACAAGGGGATCCAGCCTACAATGAGCAGTTCTTC. It encodes CASSQGDPAYNEQFF.

This chain joins TRBV9 and TRBJ2-5, with D maybe TRBD2 (6 bases). V was shortened by 3 bases and J by 2 bases, with 11 bases between the two germline ends. Germline CDR1 SGDLS, CDR2 YYNGEE. The CDR3 spans 14 residues. This CDR3 is CASSAGTLQETQYF. The CDR3 coding sequence is TGTGCCAGCAGCGCCGGGACTTTACAAGAGACCCAGTACTTC.

The V call is TRBV29-1, the J call TRBJ2-5; unclear D gene. Looked up from germline, CDR1 is SQVTM and CDR2 is ANQGSEA. This CDR3 is 14 amino acids long. V was clipped by 0 bases and J by 2 bases, with 10 bases between them. CDR3 DNA sequence: TGCAGCGTTGAAGATCTAAGGCAGCAAGAGACCCAGTACTTC. Translation: CSVEDLRQQETQYF. The whole variable domain, remainder taken from reference TRBV29-1 and TRBJ2-5, is SAVISQKPSRDICQRGTSLTIQCQVDSQVTMMFWYRQQPGQSLTLIATANQGSEATYESGFVIDKFPISRPNLTFSTLTVSNMSPEDSSIYLCSVEDLRQQETQYFGPGTRLLVL.

A few counts support this clone. This rearrangement joins TRBV5-4 to TRBJ2-3; TRBD2 matches at 12 bases. Germline V gene sequence: CDR1 SGHNT, CDR2 YYREEE (reference sequence). The CDR3 spans 15 residues. The V and J ends lost 4 bases and 4 bases, in that order; junction bases with no gene match: 4. CDR3 amino acids: CASSRLAGDPDTQYF. The DNA for the CDR3 is TGTGCCAGCAGCCGACTAGCGGGAGACCCAGATACGCAGTATTTT.

This chain joins TRBV7-9 and TRBJ2-7; D might be TRBD1 (5 bases). The germline CDR1 and CDR2 sequences are SEHNR and FQNEAQ (reference sequence). V was cut by 5 bases and J by 4 bases, with 9 bases left in between. This CDR3 is 12 amino acids long. CDR3 sequence: CASSLRQYEQYF. In DNA form, the CDR3 reads TGTGCCAGCAGCCTAAGACAGTACGAGCAGTACTTC.

This clone was counted between two and nine times. The V and J genes are TRBV27 and TRBJ2-7; possibly TRBD1 or TRBD2 for D (5 bases each). CDR1 is MNHEY, CDR2 SMNVEV, per germline (reference sequence). The CDR3 consists of 15 residues. V was pared by 2 bases and J by 5 bases, with 16 bases between. DNA of the CDR3: TGTGCCAGCAGTTTAGGGTATGGGGGATCCAACGAGCAGTACTTC. Protein sequence: CASSLGYGGSNEQYF.

The chain couples TRBV2 to TRBJ2-1; TRBD1 matches 8 bases. The ends lost 5 bases at V and 6 bases at J; junction bases unmatched: 9. This CDR3 spans 15 amino acids. Looked up from germline, CDR1 is SNHLY and CDR2 is FYNNEI. CDR3 sequence (DNA): TGTGCCAGCAGTTTGTCCCAGGGGGCCTTCAATGAGCAGTTCTTC. Translating it yields CASSLSQGAFNEQFF.

This sequence joins TRBV5-1 and TRBJ1-4; TRBD1 agrees at 7 bases. Trimming at V came to 8 bases and at J to 8 bases, leaving 12 bases not matched to a gene. The CDR3 covers 14 residues. Germline values: CDR1 SGHRS, CDR2 YFSETQ. The chain's CDR3 is CASKQAGGREKLFF. As DNA, the CDR3 is TGCGCCAGTAAACAGGCAGGGGGGCGCGAAAAACTGTTTTTT.

The chain is built from TRBV10-2 and TRBJ2-7; tentative D call: TRBD2 (6 bases). CDR1 and CDR2 (germline): WSHSY, SAAADI. The CDR3 has 15 residues. V was shortened by 4 bases and J by 2 bases, with 15 bases between the two germline ends. The CDR3: CASSGQAGKTYEQYF. In DNA form, the CDR3 reads TGCGCCAGCAGTGGACAAGCGGGCAAGACCTACGAGCAGTACTTC.

The genes are TRBV7-2 and TRBJ2-7; D is perhaps TRBD1 (6 bases). The V and J ends lost 4 bases and 2 bases respectively, with 12 bases between them. Germline CDR1 and CDR2: SGHTA and FQGNSA. The CDR3 is 14 residues long. As DNA, the CDR3 is TGTGCCAGCAGCTCCGGGACAATCCCCTACGAGCAGTACTTC. Translation: CASSSGTIPYEQYF. Looking up the rest from reference TRBV7-2 and TRBJ2-7 gives the full variable domain: GAGVSQSPSNKVTEKGKDVELRCDPISGHTALYWYRQSLGQGLEFLIYFQGNSAPDKSGLPSDRFSAERTGGSVSTLTIQRTQQEDSAVYLCASSSGTIPYEQYFGPGTRLTVT.

The chain links TRBV29-1 to TRBJ1-1; D not resolved. This CDR3 is 14 amino acids long. CDR1 SQVTM and CDR2 ANQGSEA come from the germline V gene. V lost 4 bases, J lost 2 bases, and 14 bases lay in between. Here the CDR3 DNA reads TGCAGCGTTGTATTAGGCCTCGGAAACACTGAAGCTTTCTTT. Its translation is CSVVLGLGNTEAFF.

The rearrangement joins TRBV5-4 to TRBJ1-2, with TRBD1 matching over 8 bases. The CDR3 sequence is 15 residues long. Germline CDR1 and CDR2: SGHNT and YYREEE (reference sequence). V shed 0 bases and J 4 bases; nucleotides not matched to a gene: 5. Here the CDR3 reads CASSLAETGGYGYTF. The CDR3 nucleotides are TGTGCCAGCAGCTTGGCAGAAACAGGGGGCTATGGCTACACCTTC.